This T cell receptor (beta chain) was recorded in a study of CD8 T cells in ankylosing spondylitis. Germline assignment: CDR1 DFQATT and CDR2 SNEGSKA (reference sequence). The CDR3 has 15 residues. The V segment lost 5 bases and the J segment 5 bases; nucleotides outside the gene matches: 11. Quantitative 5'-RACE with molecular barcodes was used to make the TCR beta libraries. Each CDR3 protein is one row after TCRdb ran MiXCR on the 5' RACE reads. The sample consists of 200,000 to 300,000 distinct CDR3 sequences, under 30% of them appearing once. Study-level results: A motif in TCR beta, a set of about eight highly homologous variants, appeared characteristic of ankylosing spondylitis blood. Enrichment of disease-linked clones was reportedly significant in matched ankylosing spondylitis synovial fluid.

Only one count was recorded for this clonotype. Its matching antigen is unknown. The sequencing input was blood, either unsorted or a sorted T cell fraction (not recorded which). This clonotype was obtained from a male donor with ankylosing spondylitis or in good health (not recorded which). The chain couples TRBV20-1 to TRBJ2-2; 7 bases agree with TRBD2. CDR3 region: CSAGRAPRGTGELFF. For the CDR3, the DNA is TGCAGTGCTGGCCGGGCTCCGCGGGGGACCGGGGAGCTGTTTTTT.